The 22 T cell receptor beta chains in this list originate from one sample, sequenced in a study of response to subunit inactivated influenza vaccine. One entry per CDR3 protein results from TCRdb running MiXCR on the RT-PCR reads. The data hold roughly 700,000 distinct CDR3 sequences, with 11% to 15% observed a single time. The source material was PBMCs from blood, sampled 14 to 15 days before vaccination. These receptors were obtained from a man aged 45 to 65 who received an inactivated influenza vaccine.

V and J are TRBV6-1 and TRBJ1-1, with D perhaps matching TRBD1 (5 bases). V shed 7 bases and J shed 2 bases, with 11 bases lying between them. Germline CDR1 is MNHNS and CDR2 is SASEGT. CDR3 length: 13 residues. The CDR3 region is CASKQGLNTEAFF. CDR3 bases: TGTGCCAGCAAGCAGGGTTTAAACACTGAAGCTTTCTTT.

This clonotype turned up a few times. The chain combines TRBV4-2 with TRBJ1-4; tentative D call: TRBD1 (6 bases). The germline gives CDR1 LGHNA, CDR2 YNFKEQ. This CDR3 is 19 amino acids long. The ends were cut back, 1 base at V and 0 bases at J, with 18 bases in the middle. CDR3 protein: CASSQAQQGFWATNEKLFF. The CDR3 DNA reads TGTGCCAGCAGCCAAGCGCAACAGGGATTTTGGGCAACTAATGAAAAACTGTTTTTT.

Many counts were recorded for this clonotype. V and J are TRBV29-1 and TRBJ2-5, with TRBD1 as a possible D gene (5 bases). Germline assignment: CDR1 SQVTM and CDR2 ANQGSEA. CDR3 length equals 14 residues. V was clipped by 1 base and J by 5 bases, with 14 bases between them. In DNA form, the CDR3 reads TGCAGCGTTGAAGTGGGGCTAGTCAGGGAGACCCAGTACTTC. Translated: CSVEVGLVRETQYF. Full variable domain (missing parts from reference TRBV29-1 and TRBJ2-5): SAVISQKPSRDICQRGTSLTIQCQVDSQVTMMFWYRQQPGQSLTLIATANQGSEATYESGFVIDKFPISRPNLTFSTLTVSNMSPEDSSIYLCSVEVGLVRETQYFGPGTRLLVL.

This clonotype was counted a few times. One junction end disagrees with the germline gene, perhaps due to a read error. The genes are TRBV7-9 and TRBJ2-7; D is uncertain. The CDR3 is 13 amino acids. Germline CDR1 is SEHNR and CDR2 is FQNEAQ (reference sequence). CDR3 sequence: CASSQISGPGGLF. The CDR3 region has the DNA TGTGCCAGCAGCCAGATTAGTGGACCCGGCGGCCTCTTC.

This clonotype was picked up many times. The chain's CDR3 is CASRTGVQETQYF. In DNA form, the CDR3 reads TGTGCCAGCAGAACAGGGGTTCAAGAGACCCAGTACTTC. The chain couples TRBV6-1 to TRBJ2-5, with TRBD1 identical over 7 bases. Germline loops: CDR1 MNHNS, CDR2 SASEGT. The V gene end was trimmed by 6 bases and the J gene end by 2 bases; junction bases not matched to a gene: 3. CDR3 size: 13 residues.

This clonotype was picked up a small number of times. This sequence joins TRBV6-1 and TRBJ2-7; 14 positions match TRBD2. The V gene's germline CDR1 is MNHNS and CDR2 SASEGT. After removal of 6 bases from V and 6 bases from J, the junction contained 10 bases not matched to a gene. The CDR3 spans 16 residues. The CDR3 sequence is CASSPPGTSGSSEQYF. CDR3 nucleotide sequence: TGTGCCAGCAGCCCCCCGGGGACTAGCGGGAGTTCCGAGCAGTACTTC.

This clonotype occurred a few times. The chain has TRBV18 and TRBJ1-1; D unresolved. Germline V lookup: CDR1 KGHSH, CDR2 LQKENI. Trimming took 3 bases from V and 4 from J, leaving 15 bases between them. This CDR3 region has 15 residues. In DNA, the CDR3 is TGTGCCAGCTCACCCCAAACTCTATCGGGCACTGAAGCTTTCTTT. Its translation: CASSPQTLSGTEAFF.

This clonotype occurred many times. The chain combines TRBV10-3 with TRBJ2-3; D remains unclear. This CDR3 comprises 14 residues. Germline values: CDR1 ENHRY, CDR2 SYGVKD. V lost 0 bases, J lost 4 bases, and 8 bases lay in between. The CDR3 nucleotides read TGTGCCATCAGTGAGTCGCTAGATGCAGATACGCAGTATTTT. This gives the protein CAISESLDADTQYF.

This clonotype was picked up a small number of times. This sequence joins TRBV5-4 and TRBJ2-3, with D uncertain. V dropped 6 bases and J dropped 0 bases, with 17 bases sitting between them. The germline V gene encodes CDR1 SGHNT and CDR2 YYREEE (reference sequence). This CDR3 is 16 amino acids long. The CDR3 bases are TGTGCCAGCAACCCAAACGCTCCCACGAGCACAGATACGCAGTATTTT. Its protein product is CASNPNAPTSTDTQYF.

The rearrangement links TRBV12-3 or TRBV12-4 to TRBJ2-1; TRBD2 aligns across 11 bases. V lost 5 bases to trimming and J lost 2 bases; unmatched junction nucleotides: 2. The CDR3 sequence is 15 residues long. In nucleotides, the CDR3 is TGTGCCAGCAGTACTAGCGGGGGACCCTACAATGAGCAGTTCTTC. Amino acids: CASSTSGGPYNEQFF.

The chain recombines TRBV6-1 with TRBJ1-1; 9 bases line up with TRBD1. J gave up 3 bases and V 6 bases, and 5 bases lay outside the gene matches. This CDR3 contains 14 residues. The germline V gene encodes CDR1 MNHNS and CDR2 SASEGT. CDR3: CASRTDRGHTEAFF. The CDR3 coding sequence is TGTGCCAGCAGAACGGACAGGGGCCACACTGAAGCTTTCTTT.

As for this clonotype: No DNA is shown, since the ends of the CDR3 on it are uncertain; the CDR3 is the one TCRdb lists. This chain uses TRBV5-6 with TRBJ2-7. CDR1 SGHDT and CDR2 YYEEEE come from the germline V gene. The CDR3 adds up to 14 amino acids, both ends counted. The CDR3: CASSWGGGTYEHYF.

The genes are TRBV11-2 and TRBJ2-5, with TRBD1 matching 7 bases. V gave up 5 bases and J gave up 3 bases; unmatched junction bases: 9. Germline V lookup: CDR1 SGHAT, CDR2 FQNNGV. This CDR3 comprises 15 residues. CDR3 amino acids: CASSRQTGSKETQYF. CDR3 coding DNA: TGTGCCAGCAGCCGGCAGACAGGGTCGAAAGAGACCCAGTACTTC. Full variable domain (remainder filled in from reference TRBV11-2 and TRBJ2-5): EAGVAQSPRYKIIEKRQSVAFWCNPISGHATLYWYQQILGQGPKLLIQFQNNGVVDDSQLPKDRFSAERLKGVDSTLKIQPAKLEDSAVYLCASSRQTGSKETQYFGPGTRLLVL.

Comments on this clonotype: With a much larger clone just one base away, this may be a read error. The rearrangement uses TRBV3-1 and TRBJ2-1; 12 bases map to TRBD2. Germline V gene lookup returns CDR1 LGHDT and CDR2 YNNKEL (reference sequence). This CDR3 spans 14 amino acids. The V segment lost 5 bases and the J segment 8 bases; nucleotides outside the gene matches: 4. The CDR3 here is CASSSSGGAYEQFF. Here the CDR3 DNA reads TGTGCCAGCAGCTCTAGCGGGGGGGCTTATGAGCAGTTCTTC.

V gene TRBV2 combines with J gene TRBJ2-1; 9 nucleotides agree with TRBD2. J lost 8 bases, V lost 1 base, and 9 bases had no gene match. Germline CDR1 and CDR2: SNHLY and FYNNEI. The CDR3 covers 16 residues. This CDR3 reads CASSEGGLAIKDEQFF. The CDR3 DNA reads as TGTGCCAGCAGTGAAGGTGGACTAGCGATTAAGGATGAGCAGTTCTTC.

This chain connects TRBV20-1 to TRBJ2-7, with 7 positions matching TRBD1. With V trimmed by 6 bases and J by 1 base, 12 bases remained unmatched. In germline, CDR1 is DFQATT, CDR2 SNEGSKA (reference sequence). The CDR3 consists of 15 residues. This CDR3 reads CSAQYRDSWSYEQYF. The CDR3 nucleotides are TGCAGTGCACAGTATCGGGACAGTTGGTCCTACGAGCAGTACTTC.

The sample holds a few counts of this clonotype. The chain joins TRBV6-1 to TRBJ2-1; tentative D call: TRBD2 (6 bases). CDR3 length: 12 amino acids. CDR1 and CDR2 from the germline V gene are MNHNS and SASEGT. Trimming shortened V by 4 bases and J by 16 bases, and 17 bases separated the two germline ends. CDR3 amino acids: CASSVISGGKFF. The CDR3 bases are TGTGCCAGCAGTGTAATCTCCGGGGGTAAATTCTTC.

The chain couples TRBV7-8 to TRBJ2-3, with TRBD2 identical over 9 bases. Germline V lookup: CDR1 SGHVS, CDR2 FQNEAQ. Unmatched junction bases numbered 22, after V lost 5 bases and J lost 4 bases. CDR3 length: 20 amino acids. In nucleotides, the CDR3 is TGTGCCAGCAGCCACCTAAAGCGGGCGGGAGGGCCTCGAGATTCAGATACGCAGTATTTT. This gives the protein CASSHLKRAGGPRDSDTQYF.

V and J are TRBV15 and TRBJ2-7; possibly TRBD1 for D (5 bases). CDR1 is LNHNV, CDR2 YYDKDF, per germline (reference sequence). The CDR3 has 14 residues. The V end was cut by 0 bases, the J end by 0 bases, with 6 bases between. The CDR3 DNA follows: TGTGCCACCAGCAGAGAACAGGTCTCCTACGAGCAGTACTTC. Its translation is CATSREQVSYEQYF.

The chain is built from TRBV3-1 and TRBJ2-3; 14 nucleotides line up with TRBD2. J lost 5 bases, V lost 6 bases, and 10 bases had no gene match. CDR1 is LGHDT and CDR2 is YNNKEL in the germline V gene (reference sequence). There are 17 residues in the CDR3. CDR3 loop: CASRPSGGLAGVDTQYF. Written as DNA, the CDR3 is TGTGCCAGCAGACCCAGCGGGGGACTAGCGGGAGTAGATACGCAGTATTTT.

This chain joins TRBV5-1 and TRBJ2-3, with D unclear. This CDR3 region has 15 residues. V shed 2 bases and J shed 0 bases, with 10 bases lying between them. Looked up from germline, CDR1 is SGHRS and CDR2 is YFSETQ. The CDR3 bases are TGCGCCAGCAGCTTAGCCAGCCCAAGCACAGATACGCAGTATTTT. It codes for CASSLASPSTDTQYF.

This clonotype was observed a few times. The rearrangement links TRBV6-2 or TRBV6-3 to TRBJ1-1; D ambiguous. This CDR3 spans 14 amino acids. V was cut by 7 bases and J by 1 base, with 13 bases left in between. In germline, CDR1 is MNHEY, CDR2 SVGEGT. The CDR3 DNA follows: TGTGCCAGCACCATATATTCACAGAACACTGAAGCTTTCTTT. It is translated as CASTIYSQNTEAFF.